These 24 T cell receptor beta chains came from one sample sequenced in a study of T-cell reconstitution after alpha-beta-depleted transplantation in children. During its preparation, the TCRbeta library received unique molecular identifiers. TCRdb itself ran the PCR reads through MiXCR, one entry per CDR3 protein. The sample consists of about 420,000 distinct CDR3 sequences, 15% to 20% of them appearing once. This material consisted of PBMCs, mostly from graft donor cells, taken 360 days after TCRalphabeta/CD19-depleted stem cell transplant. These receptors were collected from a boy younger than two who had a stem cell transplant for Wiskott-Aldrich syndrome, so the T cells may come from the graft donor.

The CDR3 coding sequence is TGTGCCAGCAGCTCTCCCGGGAGGCCGTTCTTC. Translated, it gives CASSSPGRPFF. The chain employs TRBV7-6 and TRBJ2-1; 7 nucleotides match TRBD2. Germline trimming cut 4 bases from V and 15 bases from J; bases unmatched to any gene: 6. This CDR3 is built from 11 residues. The germline V gene encodes CDR1 SGHVS and CDR2 FNYEAQ.

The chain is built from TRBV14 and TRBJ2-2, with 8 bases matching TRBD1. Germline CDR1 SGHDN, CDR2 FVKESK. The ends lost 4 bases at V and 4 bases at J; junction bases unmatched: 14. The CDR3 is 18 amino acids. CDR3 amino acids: CASSLQGATRLRTGELFF. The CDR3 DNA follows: TGTGCCAGCAGCCTCCAGGGGGCCACTAGGCTACGCACCGGGGAGCTGTTTTTT.

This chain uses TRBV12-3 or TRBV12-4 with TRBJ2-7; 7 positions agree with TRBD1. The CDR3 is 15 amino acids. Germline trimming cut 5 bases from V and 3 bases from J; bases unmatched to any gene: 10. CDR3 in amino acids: CASSITGEKNYEQYF. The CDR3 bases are TGTGCCAGCAGTATCACAGGGGAGAAGAACTACGAGCAGTACTTC.

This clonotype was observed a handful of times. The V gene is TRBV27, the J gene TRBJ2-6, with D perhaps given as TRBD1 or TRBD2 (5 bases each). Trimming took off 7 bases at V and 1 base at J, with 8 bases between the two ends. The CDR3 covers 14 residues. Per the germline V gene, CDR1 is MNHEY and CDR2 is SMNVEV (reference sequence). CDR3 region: CASKWGSGANVLTF. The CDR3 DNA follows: TGTGCCAGCAAATGGGGGTCTGGGGCCAACGTCCTGACTTTC.

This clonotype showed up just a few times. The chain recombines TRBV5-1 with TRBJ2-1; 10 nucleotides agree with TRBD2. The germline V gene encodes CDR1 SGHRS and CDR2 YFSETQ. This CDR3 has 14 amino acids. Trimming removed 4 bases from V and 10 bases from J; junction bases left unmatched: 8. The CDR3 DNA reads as TGCGCCAGCAGCGGGTCTAGCGGGAGTGGGGAGCAGTTCTTC. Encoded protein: CASSGSSGSGEQFF.

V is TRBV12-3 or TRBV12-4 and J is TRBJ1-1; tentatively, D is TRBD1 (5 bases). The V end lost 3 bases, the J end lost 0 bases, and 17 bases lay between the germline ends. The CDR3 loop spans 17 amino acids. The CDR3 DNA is TGTGCCAGCAGTTTTCTAACCACCGGGACGGTGAACACTGAAGCTTTCTTT. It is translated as CASSFLTTGTVNTEAFF.

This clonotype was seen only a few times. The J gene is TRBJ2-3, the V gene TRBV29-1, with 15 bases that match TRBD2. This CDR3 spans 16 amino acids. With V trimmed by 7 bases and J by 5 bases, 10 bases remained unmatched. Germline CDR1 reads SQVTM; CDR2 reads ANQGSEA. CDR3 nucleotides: TGCAGCGGGGGGGGGCCGGGACTAGCGGGAGGAGATACGCAGTATTTT. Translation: CSGGGPGLAGGDTQYF.

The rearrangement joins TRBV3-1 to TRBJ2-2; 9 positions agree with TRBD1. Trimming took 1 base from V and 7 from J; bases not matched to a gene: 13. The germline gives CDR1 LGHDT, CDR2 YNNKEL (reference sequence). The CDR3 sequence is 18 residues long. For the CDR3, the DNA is TGTGCCAGCAGCCAAGTTCCCGGTAGGACAGGGGTCGTCGGGGAGCTGTTTTTT. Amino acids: CASSQVPGRTGVVGELFF.

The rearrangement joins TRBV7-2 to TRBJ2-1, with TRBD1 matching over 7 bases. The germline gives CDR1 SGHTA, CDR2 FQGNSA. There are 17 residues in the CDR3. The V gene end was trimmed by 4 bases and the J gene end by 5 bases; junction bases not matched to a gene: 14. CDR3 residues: CASSSHLARQGNNEQFF. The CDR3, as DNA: TGTGCCAGCAGCTCGCATCTGGCGCGACAGGGCAACAATGAGCAGTTCTTC. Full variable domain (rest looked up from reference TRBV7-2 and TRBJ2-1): GAGVSQSPSNKVTEKGKDVELRCDPISGHTALYWYRQSLGQGLEFLIYFQGNSAPDKSGLPSDRFSAERTGGSVSTLTIQRTQQEDSAVYLCASSSHLARQGNNEQFFGPGTRLTVL.

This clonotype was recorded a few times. CDR3: CASSLEGAVTQYF. CDR3 in DNA: TGCGCCAGCAGCTTGGAGGGAGCCGTAACGCAGTATTTT. This chain uses TRBV5-1 with TRBJ2-3, with a possible D match to TRBD2 (5 bases). The V and J ends lost 0 bases and 9 bases respectively, with 11 bases between them. The CDR3 has 13 amino acids. The germline gives CDR1 SGHRS, CDR2 YFSETQ.

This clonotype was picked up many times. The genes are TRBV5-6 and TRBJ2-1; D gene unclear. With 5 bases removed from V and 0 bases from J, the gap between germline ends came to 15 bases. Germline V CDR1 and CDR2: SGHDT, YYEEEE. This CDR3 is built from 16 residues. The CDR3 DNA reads TGTGCCAGCAGACAGTCATTCCGAGGCTCCTACAATGAGCAGTTCTTC. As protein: CASRQSFRGSYNEQFF.

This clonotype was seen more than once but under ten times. The CDR3 is CASSFGPTNEQFF. The CDR3 DNA sequence: TGTGCCAGCAGTTTCGGGCCCACCAATGAGCAGTTCTTC. This chain connects TRBV27 to TRBJ2-1; D ambiguous. V lost 3 bases and J 6 bases, leaving 9 bases between the germline ends. The V gene's germline CDR1 is MNHEY and CDR2 SMNVEV (reference sequence). This CDR3 is 13 amino acids long.

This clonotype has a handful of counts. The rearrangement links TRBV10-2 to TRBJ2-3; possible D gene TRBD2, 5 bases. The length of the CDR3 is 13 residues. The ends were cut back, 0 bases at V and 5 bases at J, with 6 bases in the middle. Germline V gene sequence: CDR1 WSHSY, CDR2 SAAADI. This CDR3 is CASSESRVDTQYF. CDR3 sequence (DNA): TGCGCCAGCAGTGAGTCGAGGGTAGATACGCAGTATTTT.

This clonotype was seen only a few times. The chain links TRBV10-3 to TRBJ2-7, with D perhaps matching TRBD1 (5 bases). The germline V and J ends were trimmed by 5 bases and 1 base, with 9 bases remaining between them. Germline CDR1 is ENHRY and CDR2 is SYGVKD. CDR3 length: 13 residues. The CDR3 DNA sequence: TGTGCCATCAGTATTAGGGGTTCCTACGAGCAGTACTTC. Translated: CAISIRGSYEQYF.

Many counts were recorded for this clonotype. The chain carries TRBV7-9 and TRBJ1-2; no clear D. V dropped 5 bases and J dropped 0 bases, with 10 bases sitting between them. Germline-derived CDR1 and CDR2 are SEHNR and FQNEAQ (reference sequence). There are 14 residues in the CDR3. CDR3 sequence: CASSPDGPNYGYTF. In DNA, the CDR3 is TGTGCCAGCAGCCCCGACGGACCTAACTATGGCTACACCTTC.

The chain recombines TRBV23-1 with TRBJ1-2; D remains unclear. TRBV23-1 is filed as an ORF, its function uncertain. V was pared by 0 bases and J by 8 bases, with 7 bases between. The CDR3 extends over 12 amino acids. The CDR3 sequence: CASSQSSMGYTF. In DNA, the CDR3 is TGCGCCAGCAGTCAATCGAGTATGGGCTACACCTTC.

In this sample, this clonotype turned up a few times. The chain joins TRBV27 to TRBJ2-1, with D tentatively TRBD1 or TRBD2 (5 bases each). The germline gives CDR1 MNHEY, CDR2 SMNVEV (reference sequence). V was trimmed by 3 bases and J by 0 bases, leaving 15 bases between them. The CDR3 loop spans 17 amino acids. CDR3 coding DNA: TGTGCCAGCAGTTTGTCGGCCGGGGCACCCTCCTACAATGAGCAGTTCTTC. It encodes CASSLSAGAPSYNEQFF.

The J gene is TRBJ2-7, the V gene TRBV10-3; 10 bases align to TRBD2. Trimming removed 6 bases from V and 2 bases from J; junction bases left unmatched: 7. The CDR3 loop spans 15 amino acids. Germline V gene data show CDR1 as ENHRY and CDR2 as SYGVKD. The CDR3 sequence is CAIRGPSGSPYEQYF. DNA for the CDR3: TGTGCCATCAGGGGCCCTAGCGGGAGCCCCTACGAGCAGTACTTC.

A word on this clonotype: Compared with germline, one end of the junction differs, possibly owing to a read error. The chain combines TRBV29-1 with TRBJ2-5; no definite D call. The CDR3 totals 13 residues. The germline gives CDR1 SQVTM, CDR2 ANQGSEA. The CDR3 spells CSVEDTKQETQYF. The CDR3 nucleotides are TGCAGCGTGGAAGACACGAAGCAAGAGACCCAGTACTTC.

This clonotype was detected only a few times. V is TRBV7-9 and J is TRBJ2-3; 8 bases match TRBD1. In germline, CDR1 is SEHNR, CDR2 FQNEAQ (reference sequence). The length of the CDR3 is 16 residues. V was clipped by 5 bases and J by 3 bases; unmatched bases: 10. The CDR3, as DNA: TGTGCCAGCAGCCCCGGGACAGGCCAGAGGACAGATACGCAGTATTTT. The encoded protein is CASSPGTGQRTDTQYF.

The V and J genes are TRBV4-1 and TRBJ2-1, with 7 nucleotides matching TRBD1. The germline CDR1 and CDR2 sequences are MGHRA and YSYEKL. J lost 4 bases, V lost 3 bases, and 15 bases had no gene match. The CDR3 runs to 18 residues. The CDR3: CASSQVVWSSGQYNEQFF. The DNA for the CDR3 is TGCGCCAGCAGCCAGGTCGTTTGGTCGTCGGGACAGTACAATGAGCAGTTCTTC.

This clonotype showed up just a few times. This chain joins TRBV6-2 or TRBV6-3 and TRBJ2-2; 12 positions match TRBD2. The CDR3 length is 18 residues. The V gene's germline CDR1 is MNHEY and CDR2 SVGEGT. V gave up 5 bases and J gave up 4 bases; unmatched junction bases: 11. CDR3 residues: CASSPGLAGVRGTGELFF. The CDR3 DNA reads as TGTGCCAGCAGTCCGGGACTAGCGGGCGTGAGGGGCACCGGGGAGCTGTTTTTT.

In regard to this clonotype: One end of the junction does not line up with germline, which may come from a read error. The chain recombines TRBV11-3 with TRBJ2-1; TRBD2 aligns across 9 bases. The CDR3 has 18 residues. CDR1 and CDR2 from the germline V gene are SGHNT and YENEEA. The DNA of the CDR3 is TGTGCCAGCACCTTAGATCGAATTCCTAGCGGGGCCTACAATGAGCAGTTCTTC. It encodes CASTLDRIPSGAYNEQFF.

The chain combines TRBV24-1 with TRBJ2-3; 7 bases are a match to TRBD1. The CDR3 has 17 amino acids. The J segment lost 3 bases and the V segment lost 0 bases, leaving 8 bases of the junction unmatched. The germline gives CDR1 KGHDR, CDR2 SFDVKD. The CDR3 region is CATSDLQGVLGTDTQYF. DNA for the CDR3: TGTGCCACCAGTGATTTGCAGGGGGTTCTCGGGACAGATACGCAGTATTTT.